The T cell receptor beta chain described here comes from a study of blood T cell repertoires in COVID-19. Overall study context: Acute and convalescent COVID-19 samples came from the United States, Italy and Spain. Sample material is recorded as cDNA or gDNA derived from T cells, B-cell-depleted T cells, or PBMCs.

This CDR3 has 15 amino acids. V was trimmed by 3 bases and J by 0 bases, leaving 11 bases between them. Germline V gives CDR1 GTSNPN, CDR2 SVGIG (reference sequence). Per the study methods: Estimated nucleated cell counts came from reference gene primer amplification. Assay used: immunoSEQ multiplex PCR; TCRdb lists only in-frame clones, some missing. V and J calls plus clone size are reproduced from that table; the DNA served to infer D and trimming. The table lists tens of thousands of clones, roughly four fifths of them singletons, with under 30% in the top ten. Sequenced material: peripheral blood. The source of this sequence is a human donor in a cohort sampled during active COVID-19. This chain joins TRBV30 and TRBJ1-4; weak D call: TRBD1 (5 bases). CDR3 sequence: CAWSFDRPTNEKLFF. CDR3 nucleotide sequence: TGTGCCTGGAGCTTTGACAGACCAACTAATGAAAAACTGTTTTTT.